This T cell receptor (beta chain) was found in a study of CD8+CD57+ T cells in acquired aplastic anemia. Overall study context: Mean yield of DNA from sorted CD4+ and CD8+ cells was about 3.2 ug.

Investigators profiled TCR beta VDJ and CDR3 from genomic DNA template. MiXCR was run by TCRdb on the reads, yielding one entry per CDR3 protein. The data hold some 160,000 distinct CDR3 sequences, with less than 50% observed a single time. This clonotype appeared many times. Patients included in sequencing had previously demonstrated CD8+CD57+ cell expansion by flow cytometry. Each patient carried a diagnosis of severe acquired aplastic anemia. Germline V gene lookup returns CDR1 SGDLS and CDR2 YYNGEE. Trimming removed 0 bases from V and 3 bases from J, with 6 bases in between. The CDR3 totals 13 residues.

The receptor comes from a human donor with aplastic anemia. This rearrangement joins TRBV9 to TRBJ1-1; no definite D call. Sample: sorted CD4+, CD8+, or CD8+CD57+ T cells (not recorded which) from PBMCs. The CDR3 loop reads CASSVAYDTEAFF. The DNA of the CDR3 is TGTGCCAGCAGCGTAGCTTACGACACTGAAGCTTTCTTT.